These 17 T cell receptor beta chains originate from one sample sequenced in a study of Ad26.COV2.S vaccination and SARS-CoV-2 variants. The treatment is: some 20 received Ad26.COV2.S at low or high dose, single or two shots; about 5 received placebo; per-sample allocation not given. Day 63 after the first injection of vaccine or placebo was the sampling time. Here immunoSEQ multiplex PCR was the method, and the copy in TCRdb shows in-frame clones only, minus some. The sample has about 280,000 clones; about 90% are singletons. The source was peripheral blood, collected in a trial of Ad26.COV2.S vaccine versus placebo. Receptor source: a person aged 18-60 years who received the Ad26.COV2.S COVID-19 vaccine or a placebo.

The chain links TRBV5-1 to TRBJ2-1, with D unresolved. CDR1 and CDR2 (germline): SGHRS, YFSETQ. The V end lost 4 bases, the J end lost 7 bases, and 9 bases lay between the germline ends. The length of the CDR3 is 12 residues. The DNA of the CDR3 is TGCGCCAGCAGCAAGGGCTTGAATGAGCAGTTCTTC. Its protein is CASSKGLNEQFF.

V usage is TRBV4-3 and J usage is TRBJ1-2; D not certain. Per the germline V gene, CDR1 is LGHNA and CDR2 is YSLEER. Trimming took off 4 bases at V and 2 bases at J, with 20 bases between the two ends. This CDR3 has 17 amino acids. This chain's CDR3 is CASSPTGRPGSNYGYTF. CDR3 coding DNA: TGCGCCAGCAGCCCTACGGGCCGGCCGGGGTCGAACTATGGCTACACCTTC.

The rearrangement joins TRBV4-2 to TRBJ2-7, with 12 bases aligning to TRBD2. J was trimmed by 4 bases and V by 4 bases; bases with no gene match: 5. Germline V CDR1 and CDR2: LGHNA, YNFKEQ. The CDR3 spans 15 residues. The CDR3 region has the DNA TGTGCCAGCAGCCCTTGGACTAGCGGGGCTTACGAGCAGTACTTC. Its translation is CASSPWTSGAYEQYF.

The chain carries TRBV5-6 and TRBJ2-5, with D perhaps matching TRBD1 or TRBD2 (6 bases each). This CDR3 contains 13 residues. Germline CDR1 is SGHDT and CDR2 is YYEEEE. Trimming shortened V by 2 bases and J by 4 bases, and 9 bases separated the two germline ends. DNA for the CDR3: TGTGCCAGCAGCTTTGGAGGGGGAGAGACCCAGTACTTC. Residues: CASSFGGGETQYF.

This clone was counted only a few times. The chain joins TRBV5-4 to TRBJ1-1; D remains unclear. Germline V lookup: CDR1 SGHNT, CDR2 YYREEE (reference sequence). The CDR3 extends over 16 amino acids. Trimming shortened V by 0 bases and J by 0 bases, and 12 bases separated the two germline ends. The CDR3 spells CASSLAGRFLNTEAFF. CDR3 coding DNA: TGTGCCAGCAGCTTGGCCGGGCGGTTTCTGAACACTGAAGCTTTCTTT.

The chain links TRBV11-1 to TRBJ2-1; the D is unclear. The germline V gene has CDR1 SGHAT and CDR2 FQDESV (reference sequence). Trimming took 5 bases from V and 0 from J, leaving 14 bases between them. This CDR3 spans 16 amino acids. CDR3 amino acids: CASSEIRGRSYNEQFF. The CDR3 DNA is TGTGCCAGCAGCGAAATACGAGGCCGCTCCTACAATGAGCAGTTCTTC.

A single count supports this clone. The V call is TRBV29-1, the J call TRBJ2-2, with TRBD1 identical over 8 bases. The CDR3 is made up of 14 amino acids. With V trimmed by 6 bases and J by 3 bases, 6 bases remained unmatched. Germline V gene data show CDR1 as SQVTM and CDR2 as ANQGSEA. CDR3 in amino acids: CSVSLGQDTGELFF. The CDR3 DNA sequence: TGCAGCGTAAGCCTGGGACAGGACACCGGGGAGCTGTTTTTT.

Only one count was recorded for this clone. CDR3 protein: CASRSTNYGYTF. The CDR3 DNA follows: TGTGCCAGCAGGTCCACAAACTATGGCTACACCTTC. The J gene is TRBJ1-2, the V gene TRBV28; D uncertain. V lost 6 bases and J 2 bases, leaving 7 bases between the germline ends. The CDR3 loop spans 12 amino acids. Germline CDR1 MDHEN, CDR2 SYDVKM.

The chain joins TRBV27 to TRBJ1-2, with D possibly TRBD1 on 5 matching bases. With 6 bases removed from V and 7 bases from J, the gap between germline ends came to 18 bases. Germline loops: CDR1 MNHEY, CDR2 SMNVEV (reference sequence). This CDR3 comprises 14 residues. DNA for the CDR3: TGTGCCAGCAGCCTCCGGGGACGTCTAAGTGGCTACACCTTC. Translated, it gives CASSLRGRLSGYTF.

This chain connects TRBV13 to TRBJ1-1; D is unresolved. From germline, CDR1 is PRHDT and CDR2 FYEKMQ (reference sequence). The CDR3 loop spans 12 amino acids. V was clipped by 4 bases and J by 4 bases, with 7 bases between them. The CDR3 protein is CASSSGRTEAFF. The CDR3 bases are TGTGCCAGCAGCTCCGGACGCACTGAAGCTTTCTTT.

The chain recombines TRBV4-1 with TRBJ2-5, with D possibly TRBD2 on 6 matching bases. V was trimmed by 0 bases and J by 10 bases, leaving 15 bases between them. CDR3 length: 14 amino acids. Germline loops: CDR1 MGHRA, CDR2 YSYEKL. This CDR3 reads CASSQDEGSEGQYF. The CDR3 DNA is TGCGCCAGCAGCCAAGATGAGGGTTCGGAGGGCCAGTACTTC.

About this clone: Other nucleotide sequences from this sample produce the same CDR3. V and J are TRBV27 and TRBJ2-1, with TRBD2 matching over 7 bases. The germline CDR1 and CDR2 sequences are MNHEY and SMNVEV (reference sequence). This CDR3 spans 15 amino acids. Trimming at V came to 3 bases and at J to 2 bases, leaving 4 bases not matched to a gene. For the CDR3, the DNA is TGTGCCAGCAGTTTTGGGGGGGGAACCTACAATGAGCAGTTCTTC. Protein product: CASSFGGGTYNEQFF.

The chain joins TRBV20-1 to TRBJ2-7; D uncertain. The V gene's germline CDR1 is DFQATT and CDR2 SNEGSKA (reference sequence). This CDR3 region has 14 residues. The V end lost 3 bases, the J end lost 0 bases, and 12 bases lay between the germline ends. CDR3 loop: CSASNPRSSYEQYF. For the CDR3, the DNA is TGCAGTGCTAGTAATCCTAGGAGCTCCTACGAGCAGTACTTC.

This clone was counted only a few times. V and J are TRBV30 and TRBJ1-2; 8 nucleotides line up with TRBD1. Germline V CDR1 and CDR2: GTSNPN, SVGIG (reference sequence). There are 13 residues in the CDR3. Unmatched junction bases numbered 12, after V lost 7 bases and J lost 8 bases. DNA of the CDR3: TGTGCCTTCGTGTCGTGGACAGGGAGCGGCTACACCTTC. This sequence encodes CAFVSWTGSGYTF.

V is TRBV7-6 and J is TRBJ1-2, with TRBD1 matching 8 bases. CDR1 is SGHVS and CDR2 is FNYEAQ in the germline V gene. V shed 5 bases, J shed 2 bases, and the junction held 4 bases outside the gene matches. The CDR3 runs to 14 residues. CDR3 sequence: CASSGYRGNYGYTF. DNA for the CDR3: TGTGCCAGCAGCGGCTACAGGGGGAACTATGGCTACACCTTC. Full variable domain (rest looked up from reference TRBV7-6 and TRBJ1-2): GAGVSQSPRYKVTKRGQDVALRCDPISGHVSLYWYRQALGQGPEFLTYFNYEAQQDKSGLPNDRFSAERPEGSISTLTIQRTEQRDSAMYRCASSGYRGNYGYTFGSGTRLTVV.

In this sample, this clone turned up once. The rearrangement joins TRBV5-4 to TRBJ1-1; no definite D call. V shed 0 bases and J shed 1 base, with 10 bases lying between them. CDR3 length equals 15 residues. The germline V gene has CDR1 SGHNT and CDR2 YYREEE (reference sequence). CDR3: CASSLAGGRNTEAFF. The CDR3 DNA sequence: TGTGCCAGCAGCTTGGCGGGCGGAAGGAACACTGAAGCTTTCTTT.

CDR3 nucleotide sequence: TGTGCCAGTAGTATAGATCGTGCGGAGTCCTACAATGAGCAGTTCTTC. Protein sequence: CASSIDRAESYNEQFF. This chain links TRBV19 with TRBJ2-1; no reliable D call. V lost 0 bases and J lost 1, with 10 bases in between. Germline CDR1 LNHDA, CDR2 SQIVND (reference sequence). This CDR3 contains 16 residues.